A single sample gave rise to the 23 T cell receptor beta chains below, sequenced in a study of tumor-infiltrating lymphocytes in primary liver carcinoma. Blood RNA was derived from unsorted whole blood, and germline DNA was extracted too. TCR beta cDNA came from about 450 ng total RNA, primed with a constant-region primer. Generation of the TCR beta libraries relied on three nested multiplex PCR rounds using slightly modified ARM-PCR. Amplification in the first two PCR rounds was performed using TRBV1-TRBV30 forward primers and a C-beta reverse primer for approximately 10 cycles each. TCRdb reprocessed the multiplex PCR reads with MiXCR, giving one entry per CDR3 protein. The table records 200,000 or so distinct CDR3 sequences, 65% of them present only once. The material sequenced was peripheral blood. The receptors come from an older woman with primary liver carcinoma and hepatitis B virus infection.

Concerning this clonotype itself: A read error is possible here, since a much larger clone lies one base away. The gene calls are TRBV6-6 and TRBJ1-2; D is uncertain. CDR3 length equals 12 residues. The V and J ends lost 7 bases and 3 bases respectively, with 9 bases between them. Germline loops: CDR1 MNHNY, CDR2 SVGAGI (reference sequence). CDR3 nucleotide sequence: TGTGCCAGCACGGACCCGGACTATGGCTACACCTTC. Amino acids: CASTDPDYGYTF.

On this clonotype: One junction end disagrees with the germline gene, perhaps due to a read error. This rearrangement joins TRBV29-1 to TRBJ2-2; D might be TRBD2 (5 bases). This CDR3 is built from 13 residues. Germline CDR1 SQVTM, CDR2 ANQGSEA. CDR3 in amino acids: CSVPKSNTGKLFF. The CDR3 nucleotides read TGTAGCGTTCCCAAATCGAACACCGGGAAGCTGTTTTTT.

As to this clonotype: A much larger clone lies a single base off, so this may be a read error. The chain carries TRBV12-3 or TRBV12-4 and TRBJ1-1; D uncertain. This CDR3 spans 12 amino acids. The CDR3 sequence is CASSLGVAEAIF. CDR3 DNA sequence: TGTGCCAGCAGTTTAGGGGTGGCTGAAGCTATCTTT.

A note on this clonotype: A read error may be the cause here, since a much bigger clone is one base away. The chain links TRBV14 to TRBJ1-5; perhaps TRBD1 as D (5 bases). This CDR3 contains 13 residues. The germline CDR1 and CDR2 sequences are SGHDN and FVKESK. This CDR3 reads CAISRQSEGPQHF. In DNA, the CDR3 is TGTGCCATCAGCAGACAGAGCGAAGGGCCCCAGCATTTT.

Only one count was recorded for this clonotype. The junction shows a germline mismatch at one end, possibly a read error. The chain couples TRBV4-1 to TRBJ2-6; possibly TRBD2 for D (6 bases). The CDR3 runs 17 residues. Germline CDR1 MGHRA, CDR2 YSYEKL. CDR3 sequence reads: CASSQAGASSGSNVLTF. The CDR3, as DNA: TGCGCCAGCAGCCAAGCGGGAGCCTCTTCTGGGTCCAACGTCCTGACTTTC.

Of note for this clonotype: One base away lies a much larger clone, so this may be a sequencing read error. Here the CDR3 omits its conserved ending phenylalanine or tryptophan, so a read error is the likely source. The chain links TRBV6-6 to TRBJ2-5, with D tentatively TRBD1 (5 bases). Germline CDR1 and CDR2: MNHNY and SVGAGI (reference sequence). Trimming stripped 2 bases from V and 1 base from J, with 11 bases between. The CDR3 covers 15 residues. As DNA, the CDR3 is TGTGCCAGCAGTTACAGCCAGGGCCCCCAAGAGACCCAGTACATC. This codes for CASSYSQGPQETQYI.

This clonotype was counted many times. The J gene is TRBJ2-7, the V gene TRBV11-2; 12 nucleotides match TRBD2. There are 15 residues in the CDR3. The V gene's germline CDR1 is SGHAT and CDR2 FQNNGV. The trim removed 4 bases at V and 6 bases at J, leaving 7 bases unmatched. The CDR3 coding sequence is TGTGCCAGCAGCTCACTAGCGGGAGGAGGCGGCGAGCAGTACTTC. Protein sequence: CASSSLAGGGGEQYF.

Notes on this clonotype: Since a much larger clone is just one base distant, this may be a read error. The V call is TRBV4-2, the J call TRBJ1-1; D is perhaps TRBD1 (6 bases). CDR3 length: 16 residues. Per the germline V gene, CDR1 is LGHNA and CDR2 is YNFKEQ. In DNA, the CDR3 is TGTGCCAGCAACCAAAACGCGGGACACTCGAACACTGAAGCTTTCTTT. This codes for CASNQNAGHSNTEAFF.

This clonotype was recorded a few times. The J gene is TRBJ2-7, the V gene TRBV18; TRBD2 aligns across 9 bases. The CDR3 sequence is 14 residues long. J lost 6 bases, V lost 8 bases, and 11 bases had no gene match. Germline loops: CDR1 KGHSH, CDR2 LQKENI. The CDR3 coding sequence is TGTGCCAGCCACAAGGTAGCGGGAGAGAGCGAGCAGTACTTC. It specifies CASHKVAGESEQYF.

To note about this clonotype: This CDR3 is missing its conserved last phenylalanine or tryptophan, likely due to a read error. No DNA is shown, since the ends of the CDR3 on it are uncertain; the CDR3 is the one TCRdb lists. The chain couples TRBV11-2 to TRBJ2-1. Germline CDR1 and CDR2: SGHAT and FQNNGV. The CDR3 totals 15 residues, both ends included. The chain's CDR3 is CASSLDLSGYNEHFL.

This clonotype was counted once. A much larger clone differs by one base, so this may be a read error. This rearrangement joins TRBV10-3 to TRBJ1-5; D is perhaps TRBD1 (5 bases). CDR3 length: 17 amino acids. The ends were cut back, 2 bases at V and 2 bases at J, with 16 bases in the middle. The germline V gene has CDR1 ENHRY and CDR2 SYGVKD. CDR3 sequence reads: CAISEGGDAFGNQPQHF. CDR3 in DNA: TGTGCCATCAGTGAGGGAGGGGACGCTTTTGGCAATCAGCCCCAGCATTTT.

This clonotype was counted many times. The chain is built from TRBV6-6 and TRBJ2-5, with D tentatively TRBD2 (6 bases). Trimming took off 6 bases at V and 5 bases at J, with 16 bases between the two ends. This CDR3 contains 14 residues. Per germline, CDR1 MNHNY and CDR2 SVGAGI (reference sequence). The CDR3 DNA reads TGTGCCAGCAGCTATAGCGGAGGAGGGGAGACCCAGTACTTC. Translating gives CASSYSGGGETQYF.

Points on this clonotype: An end of the junction differs from the germline gene, which may be a read error. The DNA of the CDR3 is TGTGCCAGCAGCGCCCACAGGGATGGGTATGTCTACACCTTC. It specifies CASSAHRDGYVYTF. J is TRBJ1-2 and V is TRBV11-2, with a possible D match to TRBD1 (6 bases). Germline-derived CDR1 and CDR2 are SGHAT and FQNNGV. CDR3 length: 14 amino acids.

V is TRBV28 and J is TRBJ2-1, with D perhaps TRBD1 (6 bases). Trimming removed 5 bases at V and 2 bases at J, with 13 bases between. CDR3 length equals 15 residues. Germline loops: CDR1 MDHEN, CDR2 SYDVKM. The CDR3 nucleotides read TGTGCCAGCAGTAGACCCACAGGGACCTACAATGAGCAGTTCTTC. Residues: CASSRPTGTYNEQFF.

In this sample, this clonotype turned up many times. The chain employs TRBV7-8 and TRBJ2-1; 14 bases are a match to TRBD2. The CDR3 is made up of 16 amino acids. Germline V CDR1 and CDR2: SGHVS, FQNEAQ. J gave up 7 bases and V 1 base, and 3 bases lay outside the gene matches. CDR3: CASSLVGTSGSNEQFF. The CDR3 nucleotides read TGTGCCAGCAGCTTAGTTGGGACTAGCGGGAGTAATGAGCAGTTCTTC. Based on the CDR3 plus reference TRBV7-8 and TRBJ2-1, the full variable domain is GAGVSQSPRYKVAKRGQDVALRCDPISGHVSLFWYQQALGQGPEFLTYFQNEAQLDKSGLPSDRFFAERPEGSVSTLKIQRTQQEDSAVYLCASSLVGTSGSNEQFFGPGTRLTVL.

The chain recombines TRBV11-3 with TRBJ1-5; 9 bases align to TRBD1. V shed 5 bases, J shed 6 bases, and the junction held 14 bases outside the gene matches. Germline-derived CDR1 and CDR2 are SGHNT and YENEEA. The CDR3 spans 17 residues. CDR3 protein: CASSTETDRGEAQPQHF. CDR3 in DNA: TGTGCCAGCAGCACAGAAACGGACAGGGGTGAAGCTCAGCCCCAGCATTTT.

This clonotype was observed at least ten times. This chain links TRBV12-3 or TRBV12-4 with TRBJ2-1, with D unclear. V was cut by 1 base and J by 2 bases, with 9 bases left in between. This CDR3 spans 15 amino acids. In DNA form, the CDR3 reads TGTGCCAGCAGTTTAGGCTCGGTACCCTACAATGAGCAGTTCTTC. This encodes CASSLGSVPYNEQFF.

Worth noting for this clonotype: A much more abundant neighbour one base away suggests this may be a read error. The CDR3 region has the DNA TGTACCAGCAGCTCGGGGTGGAGCTCCTACAATGAGCAGTTCTTC. Its translation is CTSSSGWSSYNEQFF. The V call is TRBV5-5, the J call TRBJ2-1; TRBD2 is a possible D gene (5 bases). This CDR3 has 15 amino acids. The V gene's germline CDR1 is SGHKS and CDR2 YYEKEE (reference sequence).

The chain is built from TRBV7-8 and TRBJ2-7, with 7 bases matching TRBD1. CDR3 length: 16 residues. Germline V gene lookup returns CDR1 SGHVS and CDR2 FQNEAQ. The trim removed 0 bases at V and 2 bases at J, leaving 7 bases unmatched. The CDR3 spells CASSLAARTGTYEQYF. The DNA for the CDR3 is TGTGCCAGCAGCTTAGCCGCCAGGACAGGAACCTACGAGCAGTACTTC.

This clonotype occurred many times. J is TRBJ2-4 and V is TRBV29-1; D call uncertain. Trimming took 4 bases from V and 2 from J, leaving 9 bases between them. Germline CDR1 reads SQVTM; CDR2 reads ANQGSEA. The length of the CDR3 is 13 residues. CDR3 protein: CSVVGGTKNIQYF. The CDR3 DNA follows: TGCAGCGTTGTGGGTGGGACCAAAAACATTCAGTACTTC.

This clonotype has more than one count but fewer than ten. One base away lies a much larger clone, so this may be a sequencing read error. This chain uses TRBV10-1 with TRBJ2-3; the D is unclear. This CDR3 is 14 amino acids long. CDR1 is WNHNN, CDR2 SYGVQD, per germline (reference sequence). As DNA, the CDR3 is TGCGTCAGCAGTCTCGGGCTAGGCGCAGATACGCAGTATTTT. It encodes CVSSLGLGADTQYF.

This chain connects TRBV5-1 to TRBJ1-6; unclear D gene. The CDR3 spans 16 residues. The V end was cut by 4 bases, the J end by 7 bases, with 18 bases between. Germline V gene data show CDR1 as SGHRS and CDR2 as YFSETQ. This CDR3 reads CASSPIKGPSNSPLHF. As DNA, the CDR3 is TGCGCCAGCAGCCCAATTAAAGGACCGTCGAATTCACCCCTCCACTTT.

As concerns this clonotype: This CDR3 is missing its conserved last phenylalanine or tryptophan, likely due to a read error. J is TRBJ1-1 and V is TRBV19, with TRBD1 as a possible D gene (5 bases). Germline CDR1 and CDR2: LNHDA and SQIVND (reference sequence). The CDR3 length is 15 residues. V gave up 4 bases and J gave up 8 bases, with 20 bases separating them. The CDR3 bases are TGTGCCAGTAGTACGGGACTTACTCGATACCCAGAAGCTTTCCTT. It is translated as CASSTGLTRYPEAFL.